Each of the 4 T cell receptor beta chains below was sequenced from the same sample in a study of CD8 T cells in ankylosing spondylitis (dated by TCRdb to the late 2010s). General study outcomes and caveats: Blood from ankylosing spondylitis patients appeared to be characterized by a TCR beta motif composed of under 10 highly homologous amino acid variants.

Receptor amplification or capture employed 5' RACE. Instrument used: Illumina HiSeq 2500. The raw public data were reprocessed by TCRdb itself: fastp quality trimming at Q25, MiXCR clonotype calling, in-frame beta chains only. CDR3 protein sequences are deduplicated, and each keeps its most common genes and DNA. The sample profile shows just under 550,000 distinct CDR3 sequences; about 13% of them were found once. The ten largest clonotypes hold about 6.5% of the sample. Antigens for these TCRs are unknown. Sample: blood, either unsorted or a sorted T cell fraction (not recorded which). These TCRs come from a male donor with ankylosing spondylitis.

J is TRBJ2-1 and V is TRBV7-9; 10 bases map to TRBD2. Germline V gene sequence: CDR1 SEHNR, CDR2 FQNEAQ (reference sequence). CDR3 length: 17 amino acids. Trimming took 5 bases from V and 7 from J; bases not matched to a gene: 14. Here the CDR3 reads CASSPRWASGRVNEQFF. The CDR3, as DNA: TGTGCCAGCAGCCCCCGTTGGGCTAGCGGGAGAGTGAATGAGCAGTTCTTC.

The V gene is TRBV12-3 or TRBV12-4, the J gene TRBJ1-4; TRBD1 matches 10 bases. The junction had 5 bases not matched to a gene; V was cut back by 6 bases and J by 7 bases. The CDR3 runs 14 residues. The CDR3 bases are TGTGCCAGCAGCAGACAGGGGGCCGGTGAAAAACTGTTTTTT. The encoded protein is CASSRQGAGEKLFF.

This clonotype turned up a few times. V gene TRBV5-1 combines with J gene TRBJ1-2; a weak D match, TRBD1 (6 bases). The CDR3 loop spans 17 amino acids. Germline loops: CDR1 SGHRS, CDR2 YFSETQ. V dropped 4 bases and J dropped 0 bases, with 19 bases sitting between them. The chain's CDR3 is CASSPDPRGATNYGYTF. The CDR3 nucleotides read TGCGCCAGCAGCCCCGACCCTCGGGGGGCTACTAACTATGGCTACACCTTC.

V gene TRBV5-1 combines with J gene TRBJ2-5; 7 positions agree with TRBD2. V was clipped by 0 bases and J by 5 bases; unmatched bases: 1. Germline lookup yields CDR1 SGHRS and CDR2 YFSETQ. This CDR3 comprises 13 residues. The CDR3 coding sequence is TGCGCCAGCAGCTTGGATAGCGGGGAGACCCAGTACTTC. Protein sequence: CASSLDSGETQYF.